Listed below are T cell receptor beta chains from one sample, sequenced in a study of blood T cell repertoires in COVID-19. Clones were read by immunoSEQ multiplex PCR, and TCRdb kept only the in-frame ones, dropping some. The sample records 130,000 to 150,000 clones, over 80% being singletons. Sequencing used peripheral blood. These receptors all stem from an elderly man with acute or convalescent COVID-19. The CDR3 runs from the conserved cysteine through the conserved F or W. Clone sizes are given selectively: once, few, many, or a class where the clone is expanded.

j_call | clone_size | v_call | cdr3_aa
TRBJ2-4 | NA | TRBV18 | CASSPPGPRGKNIQYF
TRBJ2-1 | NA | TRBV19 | CASRGDRGPSSYNEQFF
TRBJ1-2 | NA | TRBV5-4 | CASSSQGAGGLSGYTF
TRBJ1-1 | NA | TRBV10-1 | CASQGGSNTEAFF
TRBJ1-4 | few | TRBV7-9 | CASSWTGANEKLFF
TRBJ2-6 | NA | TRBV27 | CASSFQGPAANVLTF
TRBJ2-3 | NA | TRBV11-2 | CASSPGVYPSTDTQYF
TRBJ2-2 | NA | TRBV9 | CASSVGSPGLLRAGELFF
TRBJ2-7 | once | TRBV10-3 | CATKLAGAFYEQYF
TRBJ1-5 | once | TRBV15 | CATSREGQGAYQPQHF
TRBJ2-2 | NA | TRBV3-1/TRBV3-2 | CASSQAGFAGELFF
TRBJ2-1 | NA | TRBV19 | CASSSLGLAQNNEQFF
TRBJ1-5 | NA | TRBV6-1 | CASSEAGQNSNQPQHF
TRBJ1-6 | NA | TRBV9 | CASSVDGGSYNSPLHF
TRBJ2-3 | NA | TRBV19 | CASSMRLTDTQYF
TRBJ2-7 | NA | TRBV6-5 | CASSMLDRSSYEQYF
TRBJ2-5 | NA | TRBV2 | CASSVIAGGETQYF
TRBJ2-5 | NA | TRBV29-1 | CSVEQGVETQYF
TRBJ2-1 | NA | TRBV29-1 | CSVGDFRTSISYNEQFF
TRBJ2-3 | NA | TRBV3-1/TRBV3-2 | CASSQGTVRTDTQYF
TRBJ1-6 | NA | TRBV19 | CASSSRTGSSYNSPLHF
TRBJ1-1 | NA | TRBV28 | CASSFARDRVTAFF
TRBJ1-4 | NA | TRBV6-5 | CASSYSYTNEKLFF
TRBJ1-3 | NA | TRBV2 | CASSGTGGGNTIYF
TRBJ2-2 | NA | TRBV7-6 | CASRYRPTDTGELFF
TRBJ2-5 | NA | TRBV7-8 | CASSPHQGTGEETQYF
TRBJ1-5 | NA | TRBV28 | CASSLSSAGVLQPQHF
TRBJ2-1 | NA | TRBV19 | CASSILRGEQFF
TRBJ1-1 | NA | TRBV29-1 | CSSDRAGKDTEAFF
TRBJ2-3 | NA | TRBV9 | CASSVVAGGPVTQYF
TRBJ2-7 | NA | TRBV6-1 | CASSEAGTGSDEQYF
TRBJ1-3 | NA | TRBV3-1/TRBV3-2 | CASSRHDEGAFSGNTIYF
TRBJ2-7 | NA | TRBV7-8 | CASSTTPGLAGKSSYEQYF
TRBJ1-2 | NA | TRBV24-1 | CATSDSTGPYGYTF
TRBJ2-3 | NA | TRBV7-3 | CASSLNGLLIGTDTQYF
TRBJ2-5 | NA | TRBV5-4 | CASSPSGRADQETQYF
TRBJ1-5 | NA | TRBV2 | CASQQGSQPQHF
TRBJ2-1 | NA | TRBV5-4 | CASSSAGGALYNEQFF
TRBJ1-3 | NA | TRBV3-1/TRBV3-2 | CASSPGTESSGNTIYF
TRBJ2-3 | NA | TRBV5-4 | CASSRTDRGRTDTQYF
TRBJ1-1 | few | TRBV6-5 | CASRDRVTEAFF
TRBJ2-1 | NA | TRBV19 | CASSSGGGHNEQFF
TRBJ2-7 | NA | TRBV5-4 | CASSLAGGGTYEQYF